The rows below give T cell receptor beta chains drawn from one sample of a study of cytomegalovirus exposure and HLA in healthy donors. Generated by immunoSEQ multiplex PCR, the TCRdb table keeps only in-frame clones and is missing some. The table records roughly 200,000 clones, around 80% of them present only once. The sequenced material came from PBMCs. These receptors all come from a woman aged 40 to 50 in good health and CMV-seronegative. Each CDR3 is given without its conserved first and last residue. Fields, in order: V gene, J gene, CDR3 protein.

TRBV28,TRBJ1-2,ASSHSPPQGYGYT
TRBV18,TRBJ2-1,ASSPLTSGNSYNEQF
TRBV7-2,TRBJ2-7,ASSLRLAVNYEQY
TRBV7-9,TRBJ2-6,ASSLAMAGGFRGANVLT
TRBV5-4,TRBJ2-1,ASSSLARGYNEQF
TRBV5-1,TRBJ1-3,ASSWGDREGNTIY
TRBV28,TRBJ2-1,ASSRDSSYNEQF
TRBV30,TRBJ2-1,AWSTGLAGINEQF
TRBV7-8,TRBJ2-3,ASSSDRVFSTDTQY
TRBV29-1,TRBJ1-5,SVGGGVQPQH
TRBV2,TRBJ1-1,ASSGQAMNTEAF
TRBV13,TRBJ2-6,ASSLADRASSGANVLT
TRBV27,TRBJ1-5,ASSLGQGFNQPQH
TRBV25-1,TRBJ2-1,ASSAYRGQVNEQF
TRBV10-3,TRBJ2-3,AIKGGSTDTQY
TRBV7-9,TRBJ1-1,ASSSRTGEAF
TRBV19,TRBJ1-2,ASSIGGQMIYGYT
TRBV11-3,TRBJ2-2,ASSPHLAGLTGELF
TRBV30,TRBJ2-2,AWSRGQAGELF
TRBV4-1,TRBJ2-2,ASSQGLAGISGELF
TRBV7-3,TRBJ2-7,ASSPSGAGGEQY
TRBV19,TRBJ2-7,ASSIQGVNEQY
TRBV9,TRBJ1-4,ASSVDQSTNEKLF
TRBV27,TRBJ1-4,ASSFKGQGRKLF
TRBV7-9,TRBJ2-7,ASSSEGDLVSKQY
TRBV6-1,TRBJ1-2,ASSLREDYGYT
TRBV5-4,TRBJ2-7,ASSPSRVTYEQY
TRBV29-1,.,SVEDPYEQY
TRBV5-1,TRBJ2-3,ASSIGTSGGITDTQY
TRBV9,TRBJ2-7,ASSAGSLVGYEQY
TRBV10-3,TRBJ1-2,AISEALSTYGYT
TRBV30,TRBJ2-1,AWSVRGGGTSYNEQF
TRBV7-8,TRBJ1-6,ASSSDSRNSPLH
TRBV4-2,TRBJ1-2,ASSQDRTIGSGYT
TRBV30,TRBJ1-1,AWRTGPGAF
TRBV7-6,TRBJ2-5,ASSLAIAGGETQY
TRBV2,TRBJ2-7,ASRALASRSYEQY
TRBV6-1,TRBJ2-7,ASLTGGGYEQY
TRBV19,TRBJ1-1,ASSTFRQIRAEAF
TRBV6-5,TRBJ1-4,ASSYSGASNEKLF
TRBV9,TRBJ2-4,ASSVGGSGKNIQY
TRBV10-3,TRBJ2-7,AISGRDRGPVEQY
TRBV5-1,TRBJ2-1,ASRRLAGLVLDEQF
TRBV5-1,TRBJ2-5,ASSLGTGPQETQY
TRBV4-1,TRBJ1-2,ASTAATGTGDPANYGYT
TRBV27,TRBJ2-7,ASSLMGQATYEQY
TRBV7-9,TRBJ1-2,ASSLAITGFYGYT
TRBV7-9,TRBJ1-2,ASSSGGSFTYGYT
TRBV9,TRBJ1-1,ASSVDGIGEAF
TRBV10-3,TRBJ2-7,AINREGPYEQY
TRBV21-1,TRBJ2-2,ASSKSGTRTGNTGELF
TRBV7-7,TRBJ2-2,ASSLGQGGLTNTGELF
TRBV27,TRBJ2-3,ATFQGTGGRSTDTQY
TRBV7-9,TRBJ2-3,ASSSPTSGGLGTDTQY
TRBV7-6,TRBJ2-7,ASSTGVSSYEQY